This TCR beta chain was recovered during a study of OX40 agonist ivuxolimab in advanced cancers. The wider study: The drug used for patients, ivuxolimab, was an agonistic anti-OX40 (CD134) antibody. Those enrolled were about 82% male, with a mean age of 60 years and ages from roughly 20 to 85.

The repertoire was sequenced with immunoSEQ multiplex PCR; TCRdb's copy has only in-frame clones and lacks some. Here the sample spans tens of thousands of clones, 80% to 90% being singletons. This clone has a handful of counts. Antigen: not known. Broader study findings: Among the lowest peripheral clonal expansion occurred in 0.1-3.0 mg/kg partial responders.

Source: CD4+ or CD8+ T cells sorted from blood, taken in a trial of the OX40 agonist ivuxolimab. This TCR was recovered from an adult with an advanced solid tumor such as melanoma, head and neck, liver or kidney cancer.

The chain's CDR3 is CASSSGTSELVETQYF. The CDR3 DNA follows: TGTGCCAGCAGCTCAGGGACTAGCGAATTGGTAGAGACCCAGTACTTC. The chain couples TRBV7-9 to TRBJ2-5; the match to TRBD2 covers 10 bases. Trimming removed 4 bases from V and 4 bases from J; junction bases left unmatched: 9. CDR1 is SEHNR, CDR2 FQNEAQ, per germline (reference sequence). This CDR3 spans 16 amino acids.